The present T cell receptor beta chain was sequenced within a study of T cells in Graves' hyperthyroidism and ophthalmopathy. This clonotype was counted at least ten times. What it binds is unknown. Study observations and caveats: Also found in blood were most expanded thyroid clonotypes above 0.001.

RNA transcripts provided the source from which TCR beta CDR3 regions were amplified. The HTBI primer set drove a first-round RT-PCR of the TCR CDR3. TCRdb analysed the multiplex PCR reads with MiXCR anew, one entry per CDR3 protein. Among approximately 430,000 distinct CDR3 sequences listed, less than 20% were seen once. The CDR3 is 15 residues long. Germline V gene sequence: CDR1 MNHEY, CDR2 SVGEGT. After removal of 6 bases from V and 6 bases from J, the junction contained 14 bases not matched to a gene. The sequencing input was blood. This TCR was sampled from a woman aged 18 to 35 with Graves' hyperthyroidism. The rearrangement links TRBV6-2 or TRBV6-3 to TRBJ2-7, with TRBD2 matching over 7 bases. CDR3 DNA: TGTGCCAGCAGCCTTCCGCACGTTTCGGGAGGCGAGCAGTACTTC. Protein sequence: CASSLPHVSGGEQYF.